Each of the 10 T cell receptor beta chains below was sequenced from the same sample in a study of blood T cell repertoires in COVID-19. The data were produced by immunoSEQ multiplex PCR, yet TCRdb's version contains in-frame clones alone and is incomplete. Of approximately 160,000 clones in the sample, about 85% are singletons; the top ten hold 1.2%. Sequencing was done on a sample of peripheral blood. The receptor set was obtained from a man between 60 and 75 years old who had recovered from COVID-19.

CDR3 sequence: CASSLAATGERGYTF. CDR3 sequence (DNA): TGTGCCAGCAGCTTAGCGGCGACAGGGGAACGGGGCTACACCTTC. V and J are TRBV7-2 and TRBJ1-2, with 8 bases lining up with TRBD1. The trim removed 0 bases at V and 8 bases at J, leaving 8 bases unmatched. Germline V CDR1 and CDR2: SGHTA, FQGNSA. CDR3 length equals 15 residues. The whole variable domain, remainder taken from reference TRBV7-2 and TRBJ1-2, is GAGVSQSPSNKVTEKGKDVELRCDPISGHTALYWYRQSLGQGLEFLIYFQGNSAPDKSGLPSDRFSAERTGGSVSTLTIQRTQQEDSAVYLCASSLAATGERGYTFGSGTRLTVV.

The chain's CDR3 is CASSSLRTYDYGYTF. The CDR3 nucleotides are TGTGCCAGCAGCTCCCTTCGTACCTACGACTATGGCTACACCTTC. The chain recombines TRBV7-9 with TRBJ1-2; D remains ambiguous. This CDR3 contains 15 residues. Per germline, CDR1 SEHNR and CDR2 FQNEAQ (reference sequence). The V end lost 4 bases, the J end lost 3 bases, and 15 bases lay between the germline ends.

This clone was recorded a few times. This rearrangement joins TRBV25-1 to TRBJ2-1, with D possibly matching TRBD2 (6 bases). Deletions cut 11 bases from V and 6 bases from J, with 14 bases between. The germline gives CDR1 MGHDK, CDR2 SYGVNS. CDR3 length equals 12 residues. DNA for the CDR3: TGTGCCGGAGGGAACCAGGTCAATGAGCAGTTCTTC. This sequence encodes CAGGNQVNEQFF.

This chain uses TRBV19 with TRBJ1-5, with D possibly matching TRBD1 (6 bases). From germline, CDR1 is LNHDA and CDR2 SQIVND (reference sequence). V lost 10 bases and J lost 1, with 17 bases in between. The CDR3 runs 15 residues. As DNA, the CDR3 is TGTGCCACTACAGGGTCCGGGGGGAGCAATCAGCCCCAGCATTTT. Translating gives CATTGSGGSNQPQHF.

This chain joins TRBV6-5 and TRBJ1-2; D call uncertain. CDR1 and CDR2 from the germline V gene are MNHEY and SVGAGI. The CDR3 spans 14 residues. V was trimmed by 6 bases and J by 7 bases, leaving 18 bases between them. The CDR3 loop is CASRTAQGVGGYTF. In nucleotides, the CDR3 is TGTGCCAGCAGGACGGCACAAGGAGTTGGTGGCTACACCTTC.

The chain joins TRBV6-5 to TRBJ1-1; D unclear. V lost 2 bases, J lost 0 bases, and 7 bases lay in between. Germline CDR1 MNHEY, CDR2 SVGAGI. This CDR3 is 14 amino acids long. This CDR3 is CASSYDRVNTEAFF. Here the CDR3 DNA reads TGTGCCAGCAGTTACGATCGCGTGAACACTGAAGCTTTCTTT.

This chain connects TRBV5-6 to TRBJ2-3, with TRBD2 matching over 11 bases. This CDR3 spans 18 amino acids. Per germline, CDR1 SGHDT and CDR2 YYEEEE. V gave up 4 bases and J gave up 6 bases; unmatched junction bases: 16. CDR3 in amino acids: CASSLLGLAGGLGDTQYF. Here the CDR3 DNA reads TGTGCCAGCAGCCTGTTGGGTCTAGCGGGGGGTCTCGGGGATACGCAGTATTTT. Variable domain in full (rest from reference TRBV5-6 and TRBJ2-3): DAGVTQSPTHLIKTRGQQVTLRCSPKSGHDTVSWYQQALGQGPQFIFQYYEEEERQRGNFPDRFSGHQFPNYSSELNVNALLLGDSALYLCASSLLGLAGGLGDTQYFGPGTRLTVL.

The V gene is TRBV6-6, the J gene TRBJ2-2; D possibly corresponds to TRBD2 (6 bases). The V gene lost 5 bases and the J gene lost 1 base, with 14 bases spanning the gap. The length of the CDR3 is 16 residues. Germline loops: CDR1 MNHNY, CDR2 SVGAGI (reference sequence). For the CDR3, the DNA is TGTGCCAGCAGTACCCTCCCCGGGGGGAACACCGGGGAGCTGTTTTTT. Translated: CASSTLPGGNTGELFF.

This clone showed up just a few times. The chain employs TRBV7-9 and TRBJ2-7, with 9 bases that match TRBD1. There are 13 residues in the CDR3. Germline V gene sequence: CDR1 SEHNR, CDR2 FQNEAQ (reference sequence). J was trimmed by 6 bases and V by 5 bases; bases with no gene match: 5. In nucleotides, the CDR3 is TGTGCCAGCAGCCCGTGGACAGGGGTCGAGCAGTACTTC. Translating gives CASSPWTGVEQYF.

This rearrangement joins TRBV11-2 to TRBJ1-6; possibly TRBD1 for D (6 bases). Germline loops: CDR1 SGHAT, CDR2 FQNNGV. The CDR3 is made up of 12 amino acids. The V end lost 4 bases, the J end lost 10 bases, and 8 bases lay between the germline ends. The CDR3 nucleotides are TGTGCCAGCAGCTCCACAGGGTCACCCCTCCACTTT. Translating gives CASSSTGSPLHF. The variable domain in full, with the rest retrieved from reference TRBV11-2 and TRBJ1-6, is EAGVAQSPRYKIIEKRQSVAFWCNPISGHATLYWYQQILGQGPKLLIQFQNNGVVDDSQLPKDRFSAERLKGVDSTLKIQPAKLEDSAVYLCASSSTGSPLHFGNGTRLTVT.